This T cell receptor beta chain is drawn from a study of T cell repertoires in cytomegalovirus infection. This clonotype showed up just a few times. Its antigen is undetermined. TCRdb fed the reads into MiXCR, producing one record per CDR3 protein. The table lists 830,000 or so distinct CDR3 sequences, less than 35% of them singletons. The starting material was cultured CD8+ T cells from PBMCs, obtained from culture after CMV antigen stimulation. The source of this sequence is a human donor in good health (CMV status not recorded). Some clones in this sample may be carry-over from other donors' samples.

The CDR3 sequence is CASRTGGGRFHEQYF. CDR3 in DNA: TGTGCCAGCCGGACCGGAGGGGGGCGCTTCCACGAGCAGTACTTC. This sequence joins TRBV6-5 and TRBJ2-7; TRBD1 or TRBD2 may be the D gene (6 bases each). This CDR3 has 15 residues. The V end was cut by 8 bases, the J end by 5 bases, with 22 bases between. CDR1 MNHEY and CDR2 SVGAGI come from the germline V gene.